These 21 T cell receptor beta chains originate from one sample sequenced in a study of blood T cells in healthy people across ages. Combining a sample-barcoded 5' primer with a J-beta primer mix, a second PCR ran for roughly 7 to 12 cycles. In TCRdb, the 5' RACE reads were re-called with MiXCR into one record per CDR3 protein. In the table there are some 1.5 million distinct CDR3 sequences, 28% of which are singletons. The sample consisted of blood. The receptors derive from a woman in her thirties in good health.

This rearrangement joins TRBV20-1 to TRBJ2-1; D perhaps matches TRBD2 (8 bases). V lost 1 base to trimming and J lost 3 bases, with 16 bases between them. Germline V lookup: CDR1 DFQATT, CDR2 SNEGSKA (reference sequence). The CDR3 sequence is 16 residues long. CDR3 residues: CSARAIAGQIYNEQFF. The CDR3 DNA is TGCAGTGCTAGAGCCATAGCGGGACAGATCTACAATGAGCAGTTCTTC.

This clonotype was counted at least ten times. The CDR3 nucleotides read TGCGCCAGCAGCCAAGACGTGCAGGGAGGAGAGACCCAGTACTTC. Translation gives CASSQDVQGGETQYF. The chain is built from TRBV4-1 and TRBJ2-5; a weak D match, TRBD2 (6 bases). Germline loops: CDR1 MGHRA, CDR2 YSYEKL. The CDR3 is 15 residues long. Between the trimmed V and J ends, which lost 0 bases and 4 bases, there was a span of 12 bases.

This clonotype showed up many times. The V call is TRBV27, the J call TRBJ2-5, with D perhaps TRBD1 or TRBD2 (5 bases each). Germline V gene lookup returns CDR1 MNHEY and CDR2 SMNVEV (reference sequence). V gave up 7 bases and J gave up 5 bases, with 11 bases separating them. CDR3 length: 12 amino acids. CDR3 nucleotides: TGTGCCAGCAAGGGACGGTCCGAGACCCAGTACTTC. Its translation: CASKGRSETQYF.

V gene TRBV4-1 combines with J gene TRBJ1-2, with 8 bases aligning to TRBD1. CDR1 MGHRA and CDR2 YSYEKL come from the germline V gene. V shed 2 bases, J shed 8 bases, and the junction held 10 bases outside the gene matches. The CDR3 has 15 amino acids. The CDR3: CASSQPDRAIQGYTF. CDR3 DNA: TGCGCCAGCAGCCAACCGGACAGGGCAATTCAAGGCTACACCTTC.

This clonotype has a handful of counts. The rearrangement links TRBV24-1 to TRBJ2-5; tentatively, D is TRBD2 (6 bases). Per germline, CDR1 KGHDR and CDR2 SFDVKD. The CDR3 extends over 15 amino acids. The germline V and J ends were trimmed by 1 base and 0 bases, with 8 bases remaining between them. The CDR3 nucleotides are TGTGCCACCAGTGATTTTTGGGGGGACCAAGAGACCCAGTACTTC. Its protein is CATSDFWGDQETQYF.

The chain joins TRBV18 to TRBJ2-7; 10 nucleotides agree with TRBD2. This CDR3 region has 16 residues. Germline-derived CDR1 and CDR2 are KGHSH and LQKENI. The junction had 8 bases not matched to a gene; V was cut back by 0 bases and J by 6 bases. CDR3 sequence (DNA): TGTGCCAGCTCACCACCCCAACTAGCGGGAAGCGGCGAGCAGTACTTC. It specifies CASSPPQLAGSGEQYF.

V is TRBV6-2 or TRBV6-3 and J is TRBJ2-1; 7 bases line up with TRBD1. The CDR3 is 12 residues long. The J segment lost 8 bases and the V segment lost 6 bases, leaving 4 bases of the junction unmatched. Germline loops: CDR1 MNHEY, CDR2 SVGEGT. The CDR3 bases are TGTGCCAGCAGAAACAGGGGTCATGAGCAGTTCTTC. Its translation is CASRNRGHEQFF.

The CDR3 sequence is CSARKAATEQYF. DNA for the CDR3: TGCAGTGCTAGAAAGGCCGCAACCGAGCAGTACTTC. This chain uses TRBV20-1 with TRBJ2-7; D is uncertain. Trimming shortened V by 2 bases and J by 6 bases, and 11 bases separated the two germline ends. Germline V gives CDR1 DFQATT, CDR2 SNEGSKA (reference sequence). CDR3 length: 12 residues.

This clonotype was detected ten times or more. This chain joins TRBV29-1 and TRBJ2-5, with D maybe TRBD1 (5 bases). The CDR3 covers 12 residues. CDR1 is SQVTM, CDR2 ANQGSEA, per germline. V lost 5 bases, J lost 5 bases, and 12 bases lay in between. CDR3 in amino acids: CSVRQGRETQYF. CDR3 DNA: TGCAGCGTTCGGCAGGGAAGGGAGACCCAGTACTTC.

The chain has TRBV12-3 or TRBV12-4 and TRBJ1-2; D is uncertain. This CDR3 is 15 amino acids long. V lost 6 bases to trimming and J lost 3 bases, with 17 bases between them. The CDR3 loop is CASRGLRTSDYGYTF. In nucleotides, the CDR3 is TGTGCCAGCAGGGGGTTAAGGACTTCGGACTATGGCTACACCTTC.

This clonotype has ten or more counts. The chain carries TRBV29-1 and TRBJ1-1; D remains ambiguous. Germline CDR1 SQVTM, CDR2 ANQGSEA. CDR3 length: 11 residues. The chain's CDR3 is CRGDTNTEAFF. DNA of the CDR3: TGCAGAGGTGACACCAACACTGAAGCTTTCTTT.

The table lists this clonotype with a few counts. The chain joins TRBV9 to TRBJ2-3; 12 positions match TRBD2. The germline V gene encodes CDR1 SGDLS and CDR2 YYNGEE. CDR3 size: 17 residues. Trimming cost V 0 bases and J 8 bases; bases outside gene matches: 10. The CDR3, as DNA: TGTGCCAGCAGCGTAGAGCTACTAGCGGGAGGTTTGAGTACGCAGTATTTT. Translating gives CASSVELLAGGLSTQYF.

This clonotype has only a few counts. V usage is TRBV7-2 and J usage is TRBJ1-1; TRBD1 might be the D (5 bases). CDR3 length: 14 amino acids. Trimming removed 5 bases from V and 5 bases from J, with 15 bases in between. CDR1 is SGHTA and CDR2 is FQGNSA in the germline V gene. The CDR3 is CASSTPGKRTEAFF. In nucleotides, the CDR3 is TGTGCCAGCAGCACCCCAGGGAAGAGGACTGAAGCTTTCTTT.

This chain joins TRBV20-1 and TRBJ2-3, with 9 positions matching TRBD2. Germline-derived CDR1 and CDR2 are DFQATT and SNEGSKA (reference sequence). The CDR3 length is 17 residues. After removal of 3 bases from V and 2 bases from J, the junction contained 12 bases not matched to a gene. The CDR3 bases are TGCAGTGCTAGTCACGGGATTAGCGGGGGAAACACAGATACGCAGTATTTT. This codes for CSASHGISGGNTDTQYF.

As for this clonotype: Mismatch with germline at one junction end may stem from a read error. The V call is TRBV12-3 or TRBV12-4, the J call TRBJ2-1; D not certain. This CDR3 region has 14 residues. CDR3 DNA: TGTGCCAGCGGGTCGAGAACCCGCTACAATGGGCAGTTCTTC. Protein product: CASGSRTRYNGQFF.

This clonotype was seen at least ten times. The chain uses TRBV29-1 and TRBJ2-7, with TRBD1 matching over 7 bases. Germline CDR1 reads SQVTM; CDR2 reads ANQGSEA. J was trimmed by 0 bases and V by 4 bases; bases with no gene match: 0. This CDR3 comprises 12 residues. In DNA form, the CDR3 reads TGCAGCGTTGGGGACAGCTCCTACGAGCAGTACTTC. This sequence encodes CSVGDSSYEQYF.

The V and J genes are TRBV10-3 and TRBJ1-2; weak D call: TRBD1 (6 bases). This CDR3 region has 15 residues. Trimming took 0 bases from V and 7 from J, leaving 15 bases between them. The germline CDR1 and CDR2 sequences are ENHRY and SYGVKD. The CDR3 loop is CAISESPTGAVGYTF. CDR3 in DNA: TGTGCCATCAGTGAGTCGCCAACGGGGGCCGTTGGCTACACCTTC.

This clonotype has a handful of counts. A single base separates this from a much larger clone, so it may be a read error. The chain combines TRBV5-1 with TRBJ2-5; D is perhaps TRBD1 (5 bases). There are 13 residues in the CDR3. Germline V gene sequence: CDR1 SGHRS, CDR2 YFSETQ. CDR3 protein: CAGSLQAEETQYF. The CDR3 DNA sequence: TGCGCCGGCAGCTTACAGGCTGAAGAGACCCAGTACTTC.

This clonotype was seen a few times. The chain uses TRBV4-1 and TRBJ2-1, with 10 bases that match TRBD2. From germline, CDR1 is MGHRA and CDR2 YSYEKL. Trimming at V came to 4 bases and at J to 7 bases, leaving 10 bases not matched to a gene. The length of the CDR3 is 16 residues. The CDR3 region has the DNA TGCGCCAGCAGCCCGAGACTAGCGGGCGGGGGGAATGAGCAGTTCTTC. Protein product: CASSPRLAGGGNEQFF.

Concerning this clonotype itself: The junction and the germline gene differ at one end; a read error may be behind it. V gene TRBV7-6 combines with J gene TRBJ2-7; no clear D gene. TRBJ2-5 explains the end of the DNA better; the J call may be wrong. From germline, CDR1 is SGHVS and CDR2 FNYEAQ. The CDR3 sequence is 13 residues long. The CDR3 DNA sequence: TGTGCCAGCAGCTCCAGGACCCAAGCGACCCAGTACTTC. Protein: CASSSRTQATQYF.

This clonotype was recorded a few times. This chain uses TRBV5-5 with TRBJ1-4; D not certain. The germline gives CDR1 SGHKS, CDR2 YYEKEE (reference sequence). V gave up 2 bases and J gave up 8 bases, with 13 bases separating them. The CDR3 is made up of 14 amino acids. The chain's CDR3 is CASSFLDLEEKLFF. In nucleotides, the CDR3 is TGTGCCAGCAGCTTCCTAGACTTGGAAGAAAAACTGTTTTTT.